This T cell receptor (beta chain) appears in the sequencing data of a study of PD-L1 blockade in urothelial cancer. Study context: The year 2014 saw patients start atezolizumab, 1,200 mg intravenously every 3 weeks. After treatment start, blood was analyzed at 3 weeks (second dose) and at 6 weeks.

After removal of 3 bases from V and 7 bases from J, the junction contained 8 bases not matched to a gene. In germline, CDR1 is SEHNR, CDR2 FQNEAQ (reference sequence). The CDR3 sequence is 16 residues long. Synthetic TCR analog templates were spiked into all PCRs individually. Assay used: immunoSEQ multiplex PCR; TCRdb lists only in-frame clones, some missing. The sample yields 30,000 to 40,000 clones, 70% to 90% seen once. The sample's time point: pretreatment peripheral blood. The material sequenced was PBMCs, taken around atezolizumab (anti-PD-L1) treatment. The TCR comes from a man older than 75 with urothelial cancer. This sequence joins TRBV7-9 and TRBJ1-5, with 11 bases matching TRBD1. This CDR3 reads CASSLGGQGAVQPQHF. CDR3 bases: TGTGCCAGCAGCTTGGGCGGACAGGGGGCTGTACAGCCCCAGCATTTT.